The 3 T cell receptor beta chains below were found in one sample sequenced in a study of cytomegalovirus exposure and HLA in healthy donors (dated by TCRdb to 2016 to 2017). Library creation used the immunoSEQ multiplex PCR assay. For the multiplex PCR, a mixture combining 60 forward primers for TCR Vbeta segments and 13 reverse primers for TCR Jbeta segments was used. TCRdb retrieved this table from immuneACCESS and kept in-frame rearrangements only. Not all clones are present; in checked studies, unresolved V genes account for under half, and no reason is known for the remainder. The sample table records more than 150,000 clones; more than 85% of these occur just once. The leading ten clones occupy less than 0.3% of the sample. Sequencing was carried out using PBMCs. These receptors were taken from a girl under two years old in good health and CMV-seronegative.

CDR3 nucleotides: TGTGCCAGCAGCTCTTGGGGAGGTTTTGGGAATGAAGCTTTCTTT. Translating gives CASSSWGGFGNEAFF. J is TRBJ1-1 and V is TRBV6-1; D gene uncertain. The CDR3 consists of 15 residues. CDR1 and CDR2 (germline): MNHNS, SASEGT. Trimming took 6 bases from V and 7 from J, leaving 21 bases between them.

Only a few counts were recorded for this clone. This rearrangement joins TRBV30 to TRBJ2-6; D perhaps matches TRBD1 (6 bases). V was shortened by 0 bases and J by 1 base, with 22 bases between the two germline ends. There are 20 residues in the CDR3. CDR1 is GTSNPN, CDR2 SVGIG, per germline (reference sequence). CDR3 DNA: TGTGCCTGGAGTGTAGAGGGGCCAGACAGGATAGGTTCTGGGGCCAACGTCCTGACTTTC. Translated, it gives CAWSVEGPDRIGSGANVLTF.

V usage is TRBV5-4 and J usage is TRBJ1-1; 10 bases match TRBD1. The CDR3 is 15 residues long. Germline-derived CDR1 and CDR2 are SGHNT and YYREEE (reference sequence). V lost 2 bases to trimming and J lost 4 bases; unmatched junction nucleotides: 5. The CDR3 DNA is TGTGCCAGCAGCTTTAGGACAGGGGGGGCCACTGAAGCTTTCTTT. This encodes CASSFRTGGATEAFF.